This TCR beta chain was observed in a study of molecular identifiers for immune sequencing clone quantification. Naive CD8 library inputs spanned roughly 17,000 to 1,100,000 sorted cells and 10%, 30% or 50% RNA. MiXCR, applied by TCRdb to the PCR reads, yields one record per CDR3 protein. The sample has 400,000 to 600,000 distinct CDR3 sequences, 20% to 25% seen once. On this clonotype itself: This could be a read error, since a much larger clone is one nucleotide away.

Germline CDR1 and CDR2: SGHRS and YFSETQ. CDR3 length equals 18 residues. This receptor was obtained from a human donor in good health. Some libraries in this study had Jurkat cell RNA spiked in. The sample consisted of naive CD8+ T cells from blood, with Jurkat cell RNA spiked in. Regarding subset: FACS-sorted CD8+CD4-CCR7+CD45RA+ naive T cells. The rearrangement links TRBV5-1 to TRBJ2-7; the D gene is possibly TRBD2 (5 bases). In nucleotides, the CDR3 is TGCGCCAGCAGCTTGTCTTCCGGCTATAGAGGGAGCTCCCACGAGCAGTACTTC. Translated: CASSLSSGYRGSSHEQYF.